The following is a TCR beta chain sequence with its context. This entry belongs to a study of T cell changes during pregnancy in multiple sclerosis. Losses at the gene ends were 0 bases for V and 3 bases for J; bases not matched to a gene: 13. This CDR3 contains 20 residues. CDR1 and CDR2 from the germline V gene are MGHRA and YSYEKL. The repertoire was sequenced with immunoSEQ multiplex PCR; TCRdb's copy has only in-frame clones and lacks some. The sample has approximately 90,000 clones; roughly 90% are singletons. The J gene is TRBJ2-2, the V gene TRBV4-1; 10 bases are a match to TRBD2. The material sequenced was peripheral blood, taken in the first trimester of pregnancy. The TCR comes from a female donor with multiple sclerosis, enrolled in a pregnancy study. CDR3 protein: CASSQEGTSDIVGDTGELFF. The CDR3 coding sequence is TGCGCCAGCAGCCAAGAGGGGACTAGCGATATAGTGGGGGACACCGGGGAGCTGTTTTTT.